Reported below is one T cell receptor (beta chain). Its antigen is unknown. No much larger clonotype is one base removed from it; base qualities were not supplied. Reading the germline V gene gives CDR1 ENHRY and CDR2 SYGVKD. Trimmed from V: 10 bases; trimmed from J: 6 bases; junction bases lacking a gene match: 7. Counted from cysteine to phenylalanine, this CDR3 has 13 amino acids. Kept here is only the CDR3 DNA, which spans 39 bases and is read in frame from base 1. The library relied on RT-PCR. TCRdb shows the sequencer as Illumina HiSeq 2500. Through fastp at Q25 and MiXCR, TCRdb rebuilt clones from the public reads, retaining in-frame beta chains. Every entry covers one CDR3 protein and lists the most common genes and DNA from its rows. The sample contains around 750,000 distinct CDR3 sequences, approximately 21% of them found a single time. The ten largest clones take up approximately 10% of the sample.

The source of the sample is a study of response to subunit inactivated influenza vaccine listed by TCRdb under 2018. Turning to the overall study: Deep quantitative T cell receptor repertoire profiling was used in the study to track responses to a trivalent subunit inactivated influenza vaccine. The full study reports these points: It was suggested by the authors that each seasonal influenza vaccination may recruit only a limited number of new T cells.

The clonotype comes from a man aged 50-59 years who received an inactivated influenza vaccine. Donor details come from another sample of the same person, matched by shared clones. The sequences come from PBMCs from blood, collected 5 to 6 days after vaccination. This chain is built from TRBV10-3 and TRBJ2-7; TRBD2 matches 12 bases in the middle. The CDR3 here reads CATRTSGVPEQYF. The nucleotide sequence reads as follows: TGTGCCACCCGGACTAGCGGGGTTCCCGAGCAGTACTTC.